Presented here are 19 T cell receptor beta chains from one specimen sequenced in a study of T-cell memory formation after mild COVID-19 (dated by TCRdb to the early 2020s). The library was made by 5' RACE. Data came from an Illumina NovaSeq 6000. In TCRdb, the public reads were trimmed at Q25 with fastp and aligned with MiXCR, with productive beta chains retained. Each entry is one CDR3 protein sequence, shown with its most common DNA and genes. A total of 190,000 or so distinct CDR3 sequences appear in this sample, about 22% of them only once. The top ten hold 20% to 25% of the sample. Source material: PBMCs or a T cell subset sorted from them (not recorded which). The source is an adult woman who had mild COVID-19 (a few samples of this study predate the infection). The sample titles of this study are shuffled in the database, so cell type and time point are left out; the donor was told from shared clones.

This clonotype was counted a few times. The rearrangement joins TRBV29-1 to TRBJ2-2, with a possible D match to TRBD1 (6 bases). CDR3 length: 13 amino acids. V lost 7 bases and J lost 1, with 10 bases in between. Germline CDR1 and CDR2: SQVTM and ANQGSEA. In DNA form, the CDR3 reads TGCAGCGCCTCGGGACAGAACACCGGGGAGCTGTTTTTT. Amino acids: CSASGQNTGELFF.

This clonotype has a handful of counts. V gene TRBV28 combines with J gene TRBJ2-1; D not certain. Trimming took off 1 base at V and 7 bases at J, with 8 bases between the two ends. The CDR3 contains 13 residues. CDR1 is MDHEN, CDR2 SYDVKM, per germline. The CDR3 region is CASSLFTQNEQFF. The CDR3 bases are TGTGCCAGCAGTTTATTTACCCAAAATGAGCAGTTCTTC.

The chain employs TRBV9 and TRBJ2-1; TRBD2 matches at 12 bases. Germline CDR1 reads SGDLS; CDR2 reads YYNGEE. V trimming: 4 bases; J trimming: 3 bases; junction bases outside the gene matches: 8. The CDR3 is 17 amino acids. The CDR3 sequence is CASSSRASGGGYNEQFF. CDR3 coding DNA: TGTGCCAGCAGCTCCCGGGCTAGCGGGGGGGGCTACAATGAGCAGTTCTTC.

CDR3 protein: CASSWDPYNEQFF. CDR3 nucleotide sequence: TGTGCCAGCAGTTGGGATCCTTACAATGAGCAGTTCTTC. The V gene is TRBV27, the J gene TRBJ2-1; no reliable D call. The CDR3 sequence is 13 residues long. Germline-derived CDR1 and CDR2 are MNHEY and SMNVEV (reference sequence). V lost 4 bases, J lost 4 bases, and 8 bases lay in between.

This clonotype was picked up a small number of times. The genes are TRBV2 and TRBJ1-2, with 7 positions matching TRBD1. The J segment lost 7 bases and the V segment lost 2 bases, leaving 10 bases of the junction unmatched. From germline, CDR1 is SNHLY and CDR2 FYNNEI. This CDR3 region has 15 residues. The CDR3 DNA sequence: TGTGCCAGCAGTGAATGGGAGGGGCAGGGGGGTGGCTACACCTTC. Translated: CASSEWEGQGGGYTF.

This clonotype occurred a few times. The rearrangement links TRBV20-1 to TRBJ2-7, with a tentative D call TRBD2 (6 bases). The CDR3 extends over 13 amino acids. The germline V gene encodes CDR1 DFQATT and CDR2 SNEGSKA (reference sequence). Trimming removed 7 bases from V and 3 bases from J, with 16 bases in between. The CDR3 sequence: CSVRVRRGYEQYF. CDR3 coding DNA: TGCAGTGTCAGGGTCAGGAGGGGCTACGAGCAGTACTTC.

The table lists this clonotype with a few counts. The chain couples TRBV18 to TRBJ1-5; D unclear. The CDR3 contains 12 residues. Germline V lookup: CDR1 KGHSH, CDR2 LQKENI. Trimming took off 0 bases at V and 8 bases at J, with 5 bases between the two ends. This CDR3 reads CASSPPGEPQHF. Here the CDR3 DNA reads TGTGCCAGCTCACCACCGGGTGAGCCCCAGCATTTT. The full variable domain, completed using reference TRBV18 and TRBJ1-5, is NAGVMQNPRHLVRRRGQEARLRCSPMKGHSHVYWYRQLPEEGLKFMVYLQKENIIDESGMPKERFSAEFPKEGPSILRIQQVVRGDSAAYFCASSPPGEPQHFGDGTRLSIL.

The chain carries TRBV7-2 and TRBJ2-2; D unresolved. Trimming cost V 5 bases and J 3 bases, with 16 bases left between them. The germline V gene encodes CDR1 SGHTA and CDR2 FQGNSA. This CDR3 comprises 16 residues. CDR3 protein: CASSTPLASHTGELFF. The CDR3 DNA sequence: TGTGCCAGCAGCACGCCGCTGGCAAGTCACACCGGGGAGCTGTTTTTT.

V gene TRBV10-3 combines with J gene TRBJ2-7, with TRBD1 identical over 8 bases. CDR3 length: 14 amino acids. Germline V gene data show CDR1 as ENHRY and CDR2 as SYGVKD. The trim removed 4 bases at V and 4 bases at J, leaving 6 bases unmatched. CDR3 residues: CAISVDRGPYEQYF. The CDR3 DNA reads TGTGCCATCAGTGTTGACAGGGGACCATACGAGCAGTACTTC.

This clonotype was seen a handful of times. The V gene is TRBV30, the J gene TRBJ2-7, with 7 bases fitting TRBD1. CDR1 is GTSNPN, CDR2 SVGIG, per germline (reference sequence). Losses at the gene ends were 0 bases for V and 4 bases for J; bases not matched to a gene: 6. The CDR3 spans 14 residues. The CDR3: CAWSVQGLFYEQYF. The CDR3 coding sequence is TGTGCCTGGAGTGTACAGGGGCTGTTTTACGAGCAGTACTTC. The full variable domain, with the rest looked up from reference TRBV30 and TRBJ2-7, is SQTIHQWPATLVQPVGSPLSLECTVEGTSNPNLYWYRQAAGRGLQLLFYSVGIGQISSEVPQNLSASRPQDRQFILSSKKLLLSDSGFYLCAWSVQGLFYEQYFGPGTRLTVT.

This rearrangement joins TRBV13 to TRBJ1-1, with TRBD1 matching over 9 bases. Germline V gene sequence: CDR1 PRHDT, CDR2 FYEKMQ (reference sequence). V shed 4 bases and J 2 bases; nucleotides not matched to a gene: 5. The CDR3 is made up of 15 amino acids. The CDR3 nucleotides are TGTGCCAGCAGCTACCGGACAGGGGAAAACACTGAAGCTTTCTTT. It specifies CASSYRTGENTEAFF.

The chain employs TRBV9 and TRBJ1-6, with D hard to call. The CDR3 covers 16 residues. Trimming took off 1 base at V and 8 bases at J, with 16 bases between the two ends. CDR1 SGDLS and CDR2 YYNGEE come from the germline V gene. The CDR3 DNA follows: TGTGCCAGCAGCGTATCGGGAGGCCCTATGGATTCACCCCTCCACTTT. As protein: CASSVSGGPMDSPLHF.

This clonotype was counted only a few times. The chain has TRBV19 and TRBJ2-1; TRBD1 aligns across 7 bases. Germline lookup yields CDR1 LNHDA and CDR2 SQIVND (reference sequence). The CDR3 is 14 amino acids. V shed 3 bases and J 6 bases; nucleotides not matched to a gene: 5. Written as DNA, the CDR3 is TGTGCCAGTAGTATCGACAGGGCTTTCAATGAGCAGTTCTTC. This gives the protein CASSIDRAFNEQFF.

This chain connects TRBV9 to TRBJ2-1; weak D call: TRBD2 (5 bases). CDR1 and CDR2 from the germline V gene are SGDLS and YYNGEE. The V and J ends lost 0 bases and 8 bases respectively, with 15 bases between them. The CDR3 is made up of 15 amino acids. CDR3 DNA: TGTGCCAGCAGCGTAGCTACTGGAGGCCCGGATGAGCAGTTCTTC. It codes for CASSVATGGPDEQFF.

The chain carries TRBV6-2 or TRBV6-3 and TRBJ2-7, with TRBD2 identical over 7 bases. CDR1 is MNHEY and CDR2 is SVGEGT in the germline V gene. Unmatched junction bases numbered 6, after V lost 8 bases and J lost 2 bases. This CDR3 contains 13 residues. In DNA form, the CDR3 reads TGTGCCAGCTGGCCTAGCGGCCCCTACGAGCAGTACTTC. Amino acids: CASWPSGPYEQYF.

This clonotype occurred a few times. The CDR3 DNA reads as TGTGCCAGTAGTTCCGGGACAGAGGCCGGGGAGCTGTTTTTT. Amino acid sequence: CASSSGTEAGELFF. This rearrangement joins TRBV19 to TRBJ2-2, with 7 bases matching TRBD1. Germline trimming cut 5 bases from V and 6 bases from J; bases unmatched to any gene: 6. CDR3 length: 14 residues. The germline gives CDR1 LNHDA, CDR2 SQIVND (reference sequence).

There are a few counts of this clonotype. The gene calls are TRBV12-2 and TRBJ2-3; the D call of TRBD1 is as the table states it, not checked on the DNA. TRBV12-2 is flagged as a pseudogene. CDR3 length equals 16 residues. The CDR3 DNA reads TGTGCAAGTCGCCGATCGTCCCCCCGGGGCGCAGATACGCAGTATTTT. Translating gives CASRRSSPRGADTQYF.

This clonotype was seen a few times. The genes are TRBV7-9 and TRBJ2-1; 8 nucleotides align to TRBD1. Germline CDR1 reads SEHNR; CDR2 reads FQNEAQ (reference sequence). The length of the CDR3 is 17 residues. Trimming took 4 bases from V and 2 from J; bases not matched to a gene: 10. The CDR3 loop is CASSSPTGAEPYNEQFF. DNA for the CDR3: TGTGCCAGCAGCTCCCCGACAGGGGCCGAACCCTACAATGAGCAGTTCTTC. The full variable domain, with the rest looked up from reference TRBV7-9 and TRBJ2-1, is DTGVSQNPRHKITKRGQNVTFRCDPISEHNRLYWYRQTLGQGPEFLTYFQNEAQLEKSRLLSDRFSAERPKGSFSTLEIQRTEQGDSAMYLCASSSPTGAEPYNEQFFGPGTRLTVL.

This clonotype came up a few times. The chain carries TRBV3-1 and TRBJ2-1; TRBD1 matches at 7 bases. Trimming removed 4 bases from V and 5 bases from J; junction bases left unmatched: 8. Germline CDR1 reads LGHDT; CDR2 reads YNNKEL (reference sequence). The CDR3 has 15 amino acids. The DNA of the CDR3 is TGTGCCAGCAGCCGTTACAGGGGTCGGAACAATGAGCAGTTCTTC. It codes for CASSRYRGRNNEQFF.